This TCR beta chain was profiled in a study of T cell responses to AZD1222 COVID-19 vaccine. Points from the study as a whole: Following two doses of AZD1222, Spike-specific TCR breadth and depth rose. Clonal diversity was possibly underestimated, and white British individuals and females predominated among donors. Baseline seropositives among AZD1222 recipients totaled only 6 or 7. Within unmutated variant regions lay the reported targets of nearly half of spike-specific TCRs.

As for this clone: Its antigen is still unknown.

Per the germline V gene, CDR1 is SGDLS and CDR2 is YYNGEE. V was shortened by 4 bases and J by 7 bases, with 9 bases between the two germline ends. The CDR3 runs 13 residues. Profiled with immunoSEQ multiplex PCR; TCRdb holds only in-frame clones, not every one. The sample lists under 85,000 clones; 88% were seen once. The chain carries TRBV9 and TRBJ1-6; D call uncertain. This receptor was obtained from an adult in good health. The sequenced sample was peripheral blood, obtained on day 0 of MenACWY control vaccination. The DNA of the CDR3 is TGTGCCAGCAGCCTCGGGCTGAATTCACCCCTCCACTTT. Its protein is CASSLGLNSPLHF.